The clone carrying this T cell receptor (beta chain) was seen a few times. Its antigen is still unknown. The data derive from a study of identifying expanded T cells in peripheral blood. Study observations and caveats: Around 1.2 clones differed between technical replicates, versus about 16 and 19 over time. Clone count variance between approximately two-week samples rose with total template count.

This CDR3 is built from 12 residues. Germline CDR1 is MNHNY and CDR2 is SVGAGI (reference sequence). The ends lost 11 bases at V and 7 bases at J; junction bases unmatched: 6. Collection occurred without any documented infections or immune events in donors. Clones were sequenced by immunoSEQ multiplex PCR, and TCRdb holds only the in-frame ones, with some missing. The table lists over 100,000 clones, 88% of them singletons, with 7% to 9% in the top ten. The chain links TRBV6-6 to TRBJ1-4; 8 nucleotides match TRBD1. The sample taken for sequencing was blood. The receptor comes from a person aged 18 to 69 in good health. DNA for the CDR3: TGTGCCGGACAAACAGGGGGTGAAAAACTGTTTTTT. It encodes CAGQTGGEKLFF.